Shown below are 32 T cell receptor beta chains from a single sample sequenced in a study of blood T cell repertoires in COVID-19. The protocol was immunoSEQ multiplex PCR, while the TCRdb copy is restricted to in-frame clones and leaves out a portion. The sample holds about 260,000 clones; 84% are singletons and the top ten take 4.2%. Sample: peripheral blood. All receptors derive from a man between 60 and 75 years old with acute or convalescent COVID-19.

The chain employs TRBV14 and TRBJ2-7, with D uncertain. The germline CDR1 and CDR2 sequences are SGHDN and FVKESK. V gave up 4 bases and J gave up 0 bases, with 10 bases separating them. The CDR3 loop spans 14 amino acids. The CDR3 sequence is CASSPLLLSYEQYF. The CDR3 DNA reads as TGTGCCAGCAGCCCTCTACTCCTCTCCTACGAGCAGTACTTC.

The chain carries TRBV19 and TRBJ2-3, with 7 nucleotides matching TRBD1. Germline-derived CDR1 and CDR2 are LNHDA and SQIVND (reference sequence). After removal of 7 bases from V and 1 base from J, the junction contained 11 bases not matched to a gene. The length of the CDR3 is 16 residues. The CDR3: CASTFTGVIGTDTQYF. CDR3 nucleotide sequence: TGTGCCAGTACCTTCACAGGGGTAATTGGCACAGATACGCAGTATTTT.

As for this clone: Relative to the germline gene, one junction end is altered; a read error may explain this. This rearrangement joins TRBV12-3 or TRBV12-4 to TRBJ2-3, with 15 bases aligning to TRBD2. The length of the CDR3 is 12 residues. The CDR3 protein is CASSLGTSGGNF. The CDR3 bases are TGTGCCAGCAGTCTCGGGACTAGCGGGGGGAATTTT.

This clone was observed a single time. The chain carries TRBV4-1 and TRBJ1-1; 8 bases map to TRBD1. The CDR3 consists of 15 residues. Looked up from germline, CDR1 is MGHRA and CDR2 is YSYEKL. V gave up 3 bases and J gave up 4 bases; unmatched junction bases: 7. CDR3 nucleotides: TGCGCCAGCAGCCAGGCTAGGACAGGGATCACTGAAGCTTTCTTT. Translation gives CASSQARTGITEAFF.

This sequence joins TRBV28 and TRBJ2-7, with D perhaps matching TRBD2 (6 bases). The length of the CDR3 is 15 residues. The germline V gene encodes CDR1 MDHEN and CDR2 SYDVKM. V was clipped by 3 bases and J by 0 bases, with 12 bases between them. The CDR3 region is CASSFPGTPSYEQYF. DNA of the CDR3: TGTGCCAGCAGTTTTCCGGGGACTCCCTCCTACGAGCAGTACTTC.

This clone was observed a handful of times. CDR3 nucleotides: TGTGCCAGCAGCCCAGACAGGGGCAATCAGCCCCAGCATTTT. This codes for CASSPDRGNQPQHF. The chain combines TRBV3-1 (or the pseudogene TRBV3-2) with TRBJ1-5; 7 bases are a match to TRBD1. With V trimmed by 4 bases and J by 2 bases, 2 bases remained unmatched. CDR1 is LGHDT and CDR2 is YNNKEL in the germline V gene (reference sequence). The CDR3 contains 14 residues.

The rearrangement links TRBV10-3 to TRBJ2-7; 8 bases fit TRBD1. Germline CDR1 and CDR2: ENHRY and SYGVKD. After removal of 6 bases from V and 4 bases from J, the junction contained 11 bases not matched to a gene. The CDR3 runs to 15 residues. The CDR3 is CAIRPGQGARYEQYF. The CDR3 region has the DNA TGTGCCATCAGGCCCGGACAGGGTGCGAGATACGAGCAGTACTTC.

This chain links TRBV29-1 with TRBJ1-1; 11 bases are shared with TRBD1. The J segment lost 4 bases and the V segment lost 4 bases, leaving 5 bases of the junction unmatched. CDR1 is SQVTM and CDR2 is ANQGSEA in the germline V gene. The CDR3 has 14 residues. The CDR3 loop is CSVAYGTGGTEAFF. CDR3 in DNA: TGCAGCGTTGCTTATGGGACAGGGGGCACTGAAGCTTTCTTT.

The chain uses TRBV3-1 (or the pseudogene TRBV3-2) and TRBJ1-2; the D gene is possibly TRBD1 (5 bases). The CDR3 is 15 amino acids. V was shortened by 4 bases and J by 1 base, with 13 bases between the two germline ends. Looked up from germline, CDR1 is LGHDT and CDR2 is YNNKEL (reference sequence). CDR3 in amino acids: CASSRGEALNYGYTF. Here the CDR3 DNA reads TGTGCCAGCAGCCGGGGGGAGGCACTTAACTATGGCTACACCTTC.

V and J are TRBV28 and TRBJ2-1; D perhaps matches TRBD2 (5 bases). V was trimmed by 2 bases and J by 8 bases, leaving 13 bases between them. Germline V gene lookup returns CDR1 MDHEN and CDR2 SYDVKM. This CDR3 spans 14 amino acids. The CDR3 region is CASSLEGWLDEQFF. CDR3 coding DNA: TGTGCCAGCAGTTTAGAGGGATGGTTGGATGAGCAGTTCTTC.

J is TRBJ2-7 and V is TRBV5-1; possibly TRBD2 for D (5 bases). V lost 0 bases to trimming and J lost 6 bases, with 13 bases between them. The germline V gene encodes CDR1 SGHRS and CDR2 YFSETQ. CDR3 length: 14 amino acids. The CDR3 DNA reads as TGCGCCAGCAGCTTGGGTCAGGCGGCGGGCGAGCAGTACTTC. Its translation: CASSLGQAAGEQYF.

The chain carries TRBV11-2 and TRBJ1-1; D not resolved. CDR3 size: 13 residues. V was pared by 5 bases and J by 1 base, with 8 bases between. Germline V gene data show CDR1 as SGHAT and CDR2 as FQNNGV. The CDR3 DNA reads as TGTGCCAGCAGCCCGGAGCCGAACACTGAAGCTTTCTTT. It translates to CASSPEPNTEAFF.

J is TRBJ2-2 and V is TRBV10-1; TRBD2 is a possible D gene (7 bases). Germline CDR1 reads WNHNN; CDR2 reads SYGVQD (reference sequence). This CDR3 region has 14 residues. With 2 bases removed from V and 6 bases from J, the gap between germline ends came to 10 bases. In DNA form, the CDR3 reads TGCGCCAGCAGTGAGGCGGGGGCCCCCGGGGAGCTGTTTTTT. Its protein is CASSEAGAPGELFF.

CDR3 sequence reads: CAWKGQGNYGYTF. The CDR3 DNA reads TGTGCCTGGAAAGGACAGGGCAACTATGGCTACACCTTC. The rearrangement uses TRBV30 and TRBJ1-2, with TRBD1 matching over 8 bases. Trimming at V came to 4 bases and at J to 2 bases, leaving 3 bases not matched to a gene. This CDR3 is built from 13 residues. Germline CDR1 and CDR2: GTSNPN and SVGIG (reference sequence).

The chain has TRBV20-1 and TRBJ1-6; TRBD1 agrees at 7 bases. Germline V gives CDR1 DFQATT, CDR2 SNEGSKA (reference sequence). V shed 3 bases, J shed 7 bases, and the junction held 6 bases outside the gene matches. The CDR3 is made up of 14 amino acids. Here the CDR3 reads CSASKRGRNSPLHF. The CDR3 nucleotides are TGCAGTGCTAGTAAAAGGGGGCGGAATTCACCCCTCCACTTT.

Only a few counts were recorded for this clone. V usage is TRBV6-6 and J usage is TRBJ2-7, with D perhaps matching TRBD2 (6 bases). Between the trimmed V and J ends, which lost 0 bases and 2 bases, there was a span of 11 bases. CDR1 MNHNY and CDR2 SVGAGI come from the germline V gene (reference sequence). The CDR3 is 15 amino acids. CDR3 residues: CASSYSQPGAYEQYF. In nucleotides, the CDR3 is TGTGCCAGCAGTTACTCCCAGCCGGGAGCCTACGAGCAGTACTTC.

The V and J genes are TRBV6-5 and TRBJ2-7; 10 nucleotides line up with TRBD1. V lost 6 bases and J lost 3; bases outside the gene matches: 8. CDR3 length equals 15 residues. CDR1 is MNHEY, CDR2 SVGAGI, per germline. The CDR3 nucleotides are TGTGCCAGCAGATACGGGACAGGGGAGCACTACGAGCAGTACTTC. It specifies CASRYGTGEHYEQYF.

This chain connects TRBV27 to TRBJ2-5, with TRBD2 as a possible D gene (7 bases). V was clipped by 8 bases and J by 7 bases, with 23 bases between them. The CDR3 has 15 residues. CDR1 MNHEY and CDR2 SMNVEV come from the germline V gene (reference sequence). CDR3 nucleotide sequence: TGTGCCAGCGGAAACCTACAGGGTTCGGGAGGGACCCAGTACTTC. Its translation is CASGNLQGSGGTQYF.

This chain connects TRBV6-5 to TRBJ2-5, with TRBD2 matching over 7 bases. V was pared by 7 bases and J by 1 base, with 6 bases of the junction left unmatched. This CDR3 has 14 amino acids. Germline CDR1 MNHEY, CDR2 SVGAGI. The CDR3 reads CASNMGGGQETQYF. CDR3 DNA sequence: TGTGCCAGCAACATGGGGGGGGGCCAAGAGACCCAGTACTTC.

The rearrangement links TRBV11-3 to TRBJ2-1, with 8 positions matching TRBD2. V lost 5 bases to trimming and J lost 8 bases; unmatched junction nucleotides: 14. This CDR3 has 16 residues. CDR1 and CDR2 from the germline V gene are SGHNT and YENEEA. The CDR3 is CASSPSGVGGAYEQFF. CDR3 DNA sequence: TGTGCCAGCAGCCCCTCGGGGGTCGGGGGGGCCTATGAGCAGTTCTTC.

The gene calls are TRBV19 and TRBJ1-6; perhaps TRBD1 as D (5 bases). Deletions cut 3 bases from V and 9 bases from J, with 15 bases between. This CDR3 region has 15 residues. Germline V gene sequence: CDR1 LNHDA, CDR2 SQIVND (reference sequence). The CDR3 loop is CASSMGLAEGSPLHF. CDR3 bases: TGTGCCAGTAGTATGGGACTCGCCGAGGGTTCACCCCTCCACTTT.

DNA for the CDR3: TGTGCCAGCGCCGCGCCGGGTAGCACAGATACGCAGTATTTT. This encodes CASAAPGSTDTQYF. The chain employs TRBV3-1 (or the pseudogene TRBV3-2) and TRBJ2-3; D call uncertain. CDR3 length: 14 residues. Trimming cost V 8 bases and J 0 bases, with 12 bases left between them. In germline, CDR1 is LGHDT, CDR2 YNNKEL (reference sequence).

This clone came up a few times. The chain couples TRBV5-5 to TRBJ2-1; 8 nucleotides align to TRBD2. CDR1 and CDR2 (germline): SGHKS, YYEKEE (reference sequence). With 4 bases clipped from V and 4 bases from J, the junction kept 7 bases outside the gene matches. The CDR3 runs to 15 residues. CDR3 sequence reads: CASSRWRGVYNEQFF. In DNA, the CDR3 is TGTGCCAGCAGCAGATGGCGGGGGGTTTACAATGAGCAGTTCTTC.

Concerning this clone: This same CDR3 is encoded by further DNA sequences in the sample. The CDR3 sequence is CAWGTHSNQPQHF. In DNA, the CDR3 is TGTGCCTGGGGGACTCATAGCAATCAGCCCCAGCATTTT. This chain joins TRBV30 and TRBJ1-5; tentatively, D is TRBD1 (5 bases). Trimming removed 5 bases from V and 0 bases from J, with 8 bases in between. CDR3 length: 13 residues. Germline CDR1 and CDR2: GTSNPN and SVGIG (reference sequence). Looking up the rest from reference TRBV30 and TRBJ1-5 gives the full variable domain: SQTIHQWPATLVQPVGSPLSLECTVEGTSNPNLYWYRQAAGRGLQLLFYSVGIGQISSEVPQNLSASRPQDRQFILSSKKLLLSDSGFYLCAWGTHSNQPQHFGDGTRLSIL.

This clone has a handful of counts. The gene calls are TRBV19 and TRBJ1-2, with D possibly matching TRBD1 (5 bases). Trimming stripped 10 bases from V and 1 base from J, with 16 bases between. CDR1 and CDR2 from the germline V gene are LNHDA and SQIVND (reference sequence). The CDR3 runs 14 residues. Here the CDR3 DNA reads TGTGCCACCCTCCGGCGGGGACTTAACTATGGCTACACCTTC. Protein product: CATLRRGLNYGYTF.

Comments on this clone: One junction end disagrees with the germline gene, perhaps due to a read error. The CDR3 DNA follows: TGTGCTAGCAGCACGAGCCGGGAGACAGTCTCCTACGAGCAGTACTTC. Its translation is CASSTSRETVSYEQYF. The rearrangement uses TRBV7-7 and TRBJ2-7; the D gene is possibly TRBD2 (6 bases). Germline lookup yields CDR1 SSHAT and CDR2 FNYEAQ (reference sequence). The CDR3 length is 16 residues.

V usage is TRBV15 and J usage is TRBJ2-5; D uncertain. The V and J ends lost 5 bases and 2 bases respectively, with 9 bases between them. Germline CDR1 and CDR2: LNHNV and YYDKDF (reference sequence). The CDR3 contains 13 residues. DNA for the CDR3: TGTGCCACCAGCGTCGGCAGGCAAGAGACCCAGTACTTC. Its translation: CATSVGRQETQYF.

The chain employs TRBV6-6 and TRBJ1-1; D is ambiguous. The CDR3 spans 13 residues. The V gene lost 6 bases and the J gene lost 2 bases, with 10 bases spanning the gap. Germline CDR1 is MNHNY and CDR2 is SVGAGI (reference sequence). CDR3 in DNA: TGTGCCAGCAGGCCACGAGAAAACACTGAAGCTTTCTTT. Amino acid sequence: CASRPRENTEAFF.

CDR3 in DNA: TGTGCCAGCAGCGTGAGGACAGCCTGGGACACTGAAGCTTTCTTT. It codes for CASSVRTAWDTEAFF. The rearrangement links TRBV9 to TRBJ1-1, with a weak D call TRBD1 (6 bases). This CDR3 region has 15 residues. The V and J ends lost 2 bases and 3 bases respectively, with 14 bases between them. Germline V gene sequence: CDR1 SGDLS, CDR2 YYNGEE.

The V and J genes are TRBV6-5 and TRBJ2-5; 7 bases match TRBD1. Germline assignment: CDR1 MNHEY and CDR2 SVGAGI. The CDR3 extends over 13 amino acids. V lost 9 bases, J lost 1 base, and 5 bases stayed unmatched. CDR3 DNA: TGTGCCAGGTCGACAGGGCTCCAAGAGACCCAGTACTTC. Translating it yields CARSTGLQETQYF.

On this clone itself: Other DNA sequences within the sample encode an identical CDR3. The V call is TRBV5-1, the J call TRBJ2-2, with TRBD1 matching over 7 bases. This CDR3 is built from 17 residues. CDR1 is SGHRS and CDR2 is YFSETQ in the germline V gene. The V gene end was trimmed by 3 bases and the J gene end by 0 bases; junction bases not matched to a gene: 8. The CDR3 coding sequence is TGCGCCAGCAGCTCCCGGGACAGACCCTCGAACACCGGGGAGCTGTTTTTT. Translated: CASSSRDRPSNTGELFF.

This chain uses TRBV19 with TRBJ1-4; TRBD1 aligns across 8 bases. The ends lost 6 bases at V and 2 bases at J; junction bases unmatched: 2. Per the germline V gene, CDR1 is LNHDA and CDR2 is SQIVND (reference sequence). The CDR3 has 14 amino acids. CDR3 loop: CASRYRGTNEKLFF. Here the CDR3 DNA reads TGTGCCAGTAGATACAGGGGGACTAATGAAAAACTGTTTTTT.